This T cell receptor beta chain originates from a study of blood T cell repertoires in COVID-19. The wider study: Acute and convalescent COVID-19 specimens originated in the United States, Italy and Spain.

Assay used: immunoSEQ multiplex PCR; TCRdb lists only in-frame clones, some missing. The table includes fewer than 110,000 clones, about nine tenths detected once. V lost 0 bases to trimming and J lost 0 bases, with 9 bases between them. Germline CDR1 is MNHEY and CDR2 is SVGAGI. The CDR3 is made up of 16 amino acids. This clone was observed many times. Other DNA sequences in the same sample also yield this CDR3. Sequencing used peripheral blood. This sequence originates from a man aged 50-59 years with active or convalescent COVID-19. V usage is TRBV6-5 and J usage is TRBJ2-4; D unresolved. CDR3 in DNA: TGTGCCAGCAGTTACTCTGGGTTAGCAGCCAAAAACATTCAGTACTTC. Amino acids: CASSYSGLAAKNIQYF.